The T cell receptor beta chain under discussion was sequenced for a study of cytomegalovirus exposure and HLA in healthy donors. This clone has only a few counts. Its antigen is not identified. V lost 7 bases and J lost 4, with 11 bases in between. CDR3 length equals 12 residues. Germline loops: CDR1 GTSNPN, CDR2 SVGIG (reference sequence). The PCR was carried out with 60 Vbeta primers and 13 Jbeta primers. TCRdb keeps only in-frame clones here, not all; method: immunoSEQ multiplex PCR. The sample yields about 210,000 clones, roughly 82% seen once. The study's findings and limits: The study carried out a later analysis of TCR beta sequences. It associated approximately 15,000 of them with specific HLA alleles at a false discovery rate of 0.05. Later analysis associated a missense DCLRE1C variant with TCR beta V- and J-gene trimming.

The genes are TRBV30 and TRBJ1-5; D remains unclear. The origin of this receptor is a man aged 35 to 55 in good health and CMV-seropositive. Sequencing was carried out using PBMCs. The CDR3 is CAYKGVNQPQHF. The CDR3 bases are TGTGCCTATAAGGGAGTTAATCAGCCCCAGCATTTT.